The next 27 T cell receptor beta chains were all read from a single sample in a study of identical twins. TCRdb fed the 5' RACE reads into MiXCR, producing one record per CDR3 protein. The sample has 1.5 million to 2 million distinct CDR3 sequences; more than 30% are singletons. The sample taken for sequencing was cord blood. Receptors were obtained from a newborn girl in good health.

This clonotype was recorded a few times. The chain carries TRBV5-4 and TRBJ2-1; 9 nucleotides line up with TRBD2. The CDR3 sequence is 16 residues long. The V gene end was trimmed by 0 bases and the J gene end by 7 bases; junction bases not matched to a gene: 8. In germline, CDR1 is SGHNT, CDR2 YYREEE (reference sequence). The CDR3 DNA follows: TGTGCCAGCAGCTTGGTAGCCCTAGCGGGAATTAATGAGCAGTTCTTC. This codes for CASSLVALAGINEQFF.

This clonotype was seen repeatedly, ten times or more. The chain employs TRBV28 and TRBJ2-7; D not certain. This CDR3 has 12 amino acids. Between the trimmed V and J ends, which lost 4 bases and 2 bases, there was a span of 6 bases. Germline CDR1 is MDHEN and CDR2 is SYDVKM. In DNA form, the CDR3 reads TGTGCCAGCAGTTCGTACACCTACGAGCAGTACTTC. Protein product: CASSSYTYEQYF.

The chain has TRBV4-2 and TRBJ1-4, with D possibly being TRBD1 (6 bases). Per the germline V gene, CDR1 is LGHNA and CDR2 is YNFKEQ. The CDR3 loop spans 17 amino acids. V lost 0 bases, J lost 6 bases, and 17 bases lay in between. The CDR3 reads CASSQDGLGAAHEKLFF. CDR3 in DNA: TGTGCCAGCAGCCAAGATGGTTTGGGGGCGGCCCATGAAAAACTGTTTTTT.

Remarks on this clonotype: As the CDR3 is not closed by the conserved phenylalanine or tryptophan, this likely results from a read error. The rearrangement links TRBV12-3 or TRBV12-4 to TRBJ2-5; D not resolved. CDR3 length: 14 amino acids. V lost 1 base, J lost 2 bases, and 8 bases lay in between. CDR3 in DNA: TGTGCCAGCAGTTTAGGCCAGCTACAAGAGACCCAGTACTTA. Protein: CASSLGQLQETQYL.

The J gene is TRBJ2-2, the V gene TRBV12-3 or TRBV12-4; 8 bases align to TRBD2. V was pared by 5 bases and J by 2 bases, with 10 bases of the junction left unmatched. The CDR3 is 17 residues long. The CDR3 coding sequence is TGTGCCAGCAGTCAAAATCGACTAGCGATAAACACCGGGGAGCTGTTTTTT. This sequence encodes CASSQNRLAINTGELFF.

The CDR3: CATNAPDRDYGYTF. The CDR3 DNA follows: TGTGCCACCAATGCCCCGGACAGGGACTATGGCTACACCTTC. The V call is TRBV24-1, the J call TRBJ1-2; 8 nucleotides align to TRBD1. Germline values: CDR1 KGHDR, CDR2 SFDVKD. This CDR3 spans 14 amino acids. V shed 8 bases and J 3 bases; nucleotides not matched to a gene: 7.

The chain couples TRBV5-1 to TRBJ2-4; TRBD1 is a possible D gene (6 bases). Germline V gene data show CDR1 as SGHRS and CDR2 as YFSETQ. Between the trimmed V and J ends, which lost 1 base and 4 bases, there was a span of 12 bases. The CDR3 sequence is 15 residues long. The CDR3 here is CASSLRWQGKNIQYF. CDR3 in DNA: TGCGCCAGCAGCTTGCGTTGGCAGGGGAAAAACATTCAGTACTTC.

With respect to this clonotype: The junction departs from the called germline gene at one end, perhaps through a read error. This chain joins TRBV10-3 and TRBJ1-1; D gene unclear. Germline V lookup: CDR1 ENHRY, CDR2 SYGVKD. This CDR3 region has 12 residues. This chain's CDR3 is CAIGRQNTGAFF. The CDR3 DNA follows: TGTGCCATCGGGAGGCAAAACACTGGAGCTTTCTTT.

The chain is built from TRBV20-1 and TRBJ2-3, with 8 bases aligning to TRBD2. This CDR3 comprises 16 residues. The trim removed 6 bases at V and 3 bases at J, leaving 14 bases unmatched. Germline V CDR1 and CDR2: DFQATT, SNEGSKA (reference sequence). The CDR3 coding sequence is TGCAGTGCCTACGAACGGACTAGCTGGGGGACAGATACGCAGTATTTT. As protein: CSAYERTSWGTDTQYF.

This clonotype has just a few counts. This chain connects TRBV10-3 to TRBJ2-7; 7 nucleotides agree with TRBD2. V lost 8 bases to trimming and J lost 3 bases; unmatched junction nucleotides: 10. The CDR3 length is 14 residues. The germline gives CDR1 ENHRY, CDR2 SYGVKD. Here the CDR3 reads CAIRTPGTIYEQYF. DNA of the CDR3: TGTGCCATCCGAACCCCCGGGACTATCTACGAGCAGTACTTC.

In its sample, this clonotype was seen a few times. The gene calls are TRBV12-3 or TRBV12-4 and TRBJ2-3; 9 nucleotides align to TRBD1. Losses at the gene ends were 6 bases for V and 2 bases for J; bases not matched to a gene: 18. This CDR3 contains 19 residues. For the CDR3, the DNA is TGTGCCAGCAGCCGAAAGGGACAGGGACATACGGCCCTCACAGATACGCAGTATTTT. It encodes CASSRKGQGHTALTDTQYF.

J is TRBJ1-5 and V is TRBV18; the D is unclear. Trimming pared 3 bases from V and 0 bases from J, leaving 18 bases between. This CDR3 spans 18 amino acids. Per germline, CDR1 KGHSH and CDR2 LQKENI. The chain's CDR3 is CASSPVGHRGNSNQPQHF. In DNA form, the CDR3 reads TGTGCCAGCTCACCTGTCGGGCACAGAGGCAATAGCAATCAGCCCCAGCATTTT.

A few counts support this clonotype. V and J are TRBV12-3 or TRBV12-4 and TRBJ2-1, with 7 nucleotides matching TRBD1. This CDR3 is 13 amino acids long. The junction had 5 bases not matched to a gene; V was cut back by 6 bases and J by 6 bases. The CDR3 reads CASRMDRSNEQFF. DNA for the CDR3: TGTGCCAGCAGAATGGACAGGAGCAATGAGCAGTTCTTC.

The chain recombines TRBV4-2 with TRBJ2-6; 14 nucleotides match TRBD2. Germline assignment: CDR1 LGHNA and CDR2 YNFKEQ. V lost 4 bases and J lost 4; bases outside the gene matches: 9. The CDR3 is made up of 19 amino acids. CDR3 nucleotides: TGTGCCAGCAGCCTCCGGACTAGCGGGGGGTCAATAGGGGCCAACGTCCTGACTTTC. This encodes CASSLRTSGGSIGANVLTF.

This clonotype was observed a few times. The chain is built from TRBV12-3 or TRBV12-4 and TRBJ1-5; D is unresolved. This CDR3 has 18 residues. With 3 bases removed from V and 0 bases from J, the gap between germline ends came to 18 bases. CDR3 sequence (DNA): TGTGCCAGCAGTTTGCCCCCCCACAAGGCGTATAGCAATCAGCCCCAGCATTTT. Amino acid sequence: CASSLPPHKAYSNQPQHF.

There are many counts of this clonotype. CDR3 sequence: CASSPRWLYYEQYF. The CDR3 DNA follows: TGTGCCAGCAGTCCCCGCTGGCTGTACTACGAGCAGTACTTC. The rearrangement joins TRBV27 to TRBJ2-7; no clear D gene. Looked up from germline, CDR1 is MNHEY and CDR2 is SMNVEV (reference sequence). The CDR3 is 14 amino acids. V was trimmed by 5 bases and J by 3 bases, leaving 14 bases between them.

V gene TRBV19 combines with J gene TRBJ1-2; 7 bases map to TRBD1. CDR3 length: 12 amino acids. Germline CDR1 and CDR2: LNHDA and SQIVND (reference sequence). V trimming: 9 bases; J trimming: 5 bases; junction bases outside the gene matches: 6. This CDR3 reads CASGDRVYGYTF. For the CDR3, the DNA is TGTGCCAGCGGAGACAGGGTATATGGCTACACCTTC.

The chain carries TRBV7-8 and TRBJ2-3; perhaps TRBD1 as D (5 bases). V lost 6 bases to trimming and J lost 2 bases, with 9 bases between them. Germline lookup yields CDR1 SGHVS and CDR2 FQNEAQ. This CDR3 region has 13 residues. CDR3 DNA: TGTGCCAGCAGGGGGCCCTACACAGATACGCAGTATTTT. Its translation is CASRGPYTDTQYF.

V usage is TRBV3-1 and J usage is TRBJ2-1; D is unclear. Germline CDR1 LGHDT, CDR2 YNNKEL (reference sequence). Trimming left V 6 bases short and J 10 bases short, with 13 bases between. The CDR3 is 12 amino acids. CDR3 DNA: TGTGCCAGCAGTTTTGGGCAGAGCGAGCAGTTCTTC. It yields the protein CASSFGQSEQFF.

This chain connects TRBV21-1 to TRBJ2-1; TRBD1 was called by the table and not checked on the DNA. TRBV21-1 is a pseudogene. The CDR3 extends over 17 amino acids. This chain's CDR3 is CASSKGTWGFSYNEQFF. The CDR3, as DNA: TGTGCCAGCAGCAAAGGGACGTGGGGGTTTTCCTACAATGAGCAGTTCTTC.

This clonotype was detected a few times. J is TRBJ1-5 and V is TRBV3-1; D ambiguous. The germline V and J ends were trimmed by 1 base and 4 bases, with 14 bases remaining between them. This CDR3 comprises 16 residues. CDR1 is LGHDT and CDR2 is YNNKEL in the germline V gene (reference sequence). The CDR3 reads CASSQVATTRNQPQHF. In DNA form, the CDR3 reads TGTGCCAGCAGCCAAGTGGCCACCACGAGGAATCAGCCCCAGCATTTT. Variable domain in full (rest from reference TRBV3-1 and TRBJ1-5): DTAVSQTPKYLVTQMGNDKSIKCEQNLGHDTMYWYKQDSKKFLKIMFSYNNKELIINETVPNRFSPKSPDKAHLNLHINSLELGDSAVYFCASSQVATTRNQPQHFGDGTRLSIL.

This clonotype has a handful of counts. The chain uses TRBV12-3 or TRBV12-4 and TRBJ1-2, with D perhaps TRBD1 (5 bases). CDR3 length: 13 amino acids. Trimming pared 3 bases from V and 7 bases from J, leaving 12 bases between. The CDR3 loop reads CASSFIGAGGYTF. DNA of the CDR3: TGTGCCAGCAGTTTTATAGGGGCAGGTGGCTACACCTTC.

The chain uses TRBV5-1 and TRBJ1-1; perhaps TRBD1 as D (6 bases). This CDR3 has 15 amino acids. Trimming shortened V by 0 bases and J by 1 base, and 10 bases separated the two germline ends. The germline CDR1 and CDR2 sequences are SGHRS and YFSETQ. The CDR3 nucleotides read TGCGCCAGCAGCTTGGAGAGGGGGGCGAACACTGAAGCTTTCTTT. It specifies CASSLERGANTEAFF.

This clonotype was picked up a small number of times. J is TRBJ2-3 and V is TRBV10-2; 11 bases agree with TRBD1. Per germline, CDR1 WSHSY and CDR2 SAAADI. The CDR3 is made up of 15 amino acids. J gave up 4 bases and V 6 bases, and 6 bases lay outside the gene matches. The CDR3 sequence: CASRDPGQGADTQYF. CDR3 bases: TGCGCCAGCAGGGATCCGGGACAGGGGGCAGATACGCAGTATTTT.

The chain has TRBV7-2 and TRBJ2-1, with TRBD2 matching 9 bases. This CDR3 contains 17 residues. CDR1 SGHTA and CDR2 FQGNSA come from the germline V gene. The J segment lost 1 base and the V segment lost 5 bases, leaving 9 bases of the junction unmatched. The CDR3 is CASSVTSGPPSYNEQFF. CDR3 nucleotide sequence: TGTGCCAGCAGCGTCACTAGCGGGCCACCTTCCTACAATGAGCAGTTCTTC.

V usage is TRBV20-1 and J usage is TRBJ2-2; 11 nucleotides agree with TRBD2. The CDR3 is 15 amino acids. The J segment lost 5 bases and the V segment lost 5 bases, leaving 7 bases of the junction unmatched. Germline V CDR1 and CDR2: DFQATT, SNEGSKA (reference sequence). Here the CDR3 reads CSAGTSGSRTGELFF. The CDR3 bases are TGCAGTGCTGGAACTAGCGGGAGTCGTACCGGGGAGCTGTTTTTT.

The chain employs TRBV12-3 or TRBV12-4 and TRBJ2-2, with D possibly TRBD1 on 6 matching bases. V lost 10 bases and J lost 0, with 9 bases in between. CDR3 length: 13 residues. The CDR3: CANGQSNTGELFF. The CDR3 DNA follows: TGTGCCAATGGACAGTCGAACACCGGGGAGCTGTTTTTT.